This TCR beta chain was found in a study of T cell responses to AZD1222 COVID-19 vaccine. Study-level points and caveats: Spike-specific TCR breadth and depth both grew after two AZD1222 doses.

Clones were read by immunoSEQ multiplex PCR, and TCRdb kept only the in-frame ones, dropping some. The data hold about 110,000 clones, with over 80% observed a single time. Comments on this clone: Its antigen is not known.

The sequenced sample was peripheral blood, obtained on day 0 of AZD1222 vaccination. This receptor was taken from an adult in good health.

The CDR3 is CASSLAPPARETQYF. For the CDR3, the DNA is TGTGCCAGCAGCTTGGCCCCCCCGGCGCGGGAGACCCAGTACTTC. The chain employs TRBV5-5 and TRBJ2-5, with unresolved D. The V end lost 0 bases, the J end lost 5 bases, and 14 bases lay between the germline ends. Germline values: CDR1 SGHKS, CDR2 YYEKEE (reference sequence). This CDR3 is 15 amino acids long.